These 18 T cell receptor beta chains share one sample of origin, sequenced in a study of T-cell memory formation after mild COVID-19. MiXCR was run by TCRdb on the 5' RACE reads, yielding one entry per CDR3 protein. There are about 440,000 distinct CDR3 sequences in the sample; about 20% occur only once, and approximately 8.1% lies in the top ten. The source material was PBMCs or a T cell subset sorted from them (not recorded which). Source of these receptors: an adult woman who had mild COVID-19 (a few samples of this study predate the infection). Cell type and time point are not known.

This clonotype has just a few counts. The rearrangement uses TRBV4-2 and TRBJ1-2, with D maybe TRBD1 (5 bases). The CDR3 spans 15 residues. Germline V CDR1 and CDR2: LGHNA, YNFKEQ. V was shortened by 4 bases and J by 0 bases, with 12 bases between the two germline ends. CDR3 coding DNA: TGTGCCAGCAGCCCCGGACCAGGGCCTAACTATGGCTACACCTTC. As protein: CASSPGPGPNYGYTF.

The chain employs TRBV14 and TRBJ1-5, with 7 bases identical to TRBD1. The CDR3 has 14 residues. After removal of 4 bases from V and 7 bases from J, the junction contained 7 bases not matched to a gene. Germline V gives CDR1 SGHDN, CDR2 FVKESK. The CDR3 loop reads CASSLTGARQPQHF. The CDR3 coding sequence is TGTGCCAGCAGCCTTACAGGGGCACGCCAGCCCCAGCATTTT.

This clonotype occurred a few times. The chain couples TRBV6-5 to TRBJ1-2; 7 positions match TRBD1. CDR1 and CDR2 (germline): MNHEY, SVGAGI. Trimming took 5 bases from V and 4 from J; bases not matched to a gene: 7. The CDR3 spans 14 residues. Here the CDR3 reads CASSVTGTVYGYTF. The CDR3 DNA reads TGTGCCAGCAGTGTTACCGGGACAGTCTATGGCTACACCTTC.

The chain couples TRBV12-3 or TRBV12-4 to TRBJ2-3; D not certain. The germline V and J ends were trimmed by 5 bases and 2 bases, with 8 bases remaining between them. The CDR3 contains 13 residues. In DNA form, the CDR3 reads TGTGCCAGCAGTCGGGCCTACACAGATACGCAGTATTTT. Its translation is CASSRAYTDTQYF.

This clonotype has only a few counts. This sequence joins TRBV6-2 or TRBV6-3 and TRBJ2-5, with TRBD2 matching over 8 bases. This CDR3 has 18 amino acids. V dropped 6 bases and J dropped 2; count of bases not matched to a gene: 17. CDR1 is MNHEY and CDR2 is SVGEGT in the germline V gene. CDR3 nucleotide sequence: TGTGCCAGCAGCTCAACTAGCGGAACTTACGCGGGGCAAGAGACCCAGTACTTC. It yields the protein CASSSTSGTYAGQETQYF.

This clonotype has a handful of counts. This chain connects TRBV2 to TRBJ2-7; tentative D call: TRBD1 (6 bases). Germline V gene lookup returns CDR1 SNHLY and CDR2 FYNNEI. This CDR3 has 15 amino acids. V dropped 6 bases and J dropped 0 bases, with 15 bases sitting between them. CDR3 residues: CASRLRDTSSYEQYF. The CDR3, as DNA: TGTGCCAGCAGACTCCGGGACACAAGCTCCTACGAGCAGTACTTC. The full variable domain, in which reference TRBV2 and TRBJ2-7 provide the parts outside the CDR3, is EPEVTQTPSHQVTQMGQEVILRCVPISNHLYFYWYRQILGQKVEFLVSFYNNEISEKSEIFDDQFSVERPDGSNFTLKIRSTKLEDSAMYFCASRLRDTSSYEQYFGPGTRLTVT.

The chain combines TRBV18 with TRBJ2-5, with a tentative D call TRBD1 (6 bases). With 8 bases removed from V and 0 bases from J, the gap between germline ends came to 13 bases. The CDR3 runs to 14 residues. Per germline, CDR1 KGHSH and CDR2 LQKENI. The CDR3 loop is CASHRDRYQETQYF. The CDR3 DNA reads as TGTGCCAGCCACAGGGACCGTTACCAAGAGACCCAGTACTTC.

The V call is TRBV7-2, the J call TRBJ1-2, with TRBD1 as a possible D gene (5 bases). V was cut by 2 bases and J by 2 bases, with 9 bases left in between. Germline assignment: CDR1 SGHTA and CDR2 FQGNSA. The length of the CDR3 is 14 residues. The CDR3 is CASSLTRGNYGYTF. CDR3 DNA: TGTGCCAGCAGCTTAACCCGGGGGAACTATGGCTACACCTTC.

This clonotype came up a few times. The chain has TRBV6-5 and TRBJ1-2, with D uncertain. The CDR3 contains 14 residues. Per germline, CDR1 MNHEY and CDR2 SVGAGI. The V gene lost 9 bases and the J gene lost 4 bases, with 18 bases spanning the gap. The CDR3 here is CARNLNSGGYGYTF. The CDR3 region has the DNA TGTGCCAGGAATCTTAACAGCGGCGGCTATGGCTACACCTTC.

The chain is built from TRBV9 and TRBJ1-4; 12 bases fit TRBD1. Trimming removed 2 bases from V and 2 bases from J; junction bases left unmatched: 4. Germline CDR1 is SGDLS and CDR2 is YYNGEE. The CDR3 has 17 amino acids. DNA of the CDR3: TGTGCCAGCAGCGTGGGACAGGGGGCTCCTACTAATGAAAAACTGTTTTTT. Protein: CASSVGQGAPTNEKLFF.

CDR3: CSVAYTAMNTEAFF. The CDR3 nucleotides are TGCAGCGTTGCTTATACAGCAATGAACACTGAAGCTTTCTTT. V usage is TRBV29-1 and J usage is TRBJ1-1; D unclear. Germline loops: CDR1 SQVTM, CDR2 ANQGSEA. This CDR3 contains 14 residues. V was pared by 4 bases and J by 0 bases, with 12 bases between.

This clonotype was counted only a few times. This rearrangement joins TRBV20-1 to TRBJ1-6; D is unclear. Germline loops: CDR1 DFQATT, CDR2 SNEGSKA (reference sequence). The CDR3 is 12 amino acids. Trimming stripped 2 bases from V and 6 bases from J, with 5 bases between. Here the CDR3 DNA reads TGCAGTGCTAGAACGACTAATTCACCCCTCCACTTT. This encodes CSARTTNSPLHF.

V gene TRBV7-8 combines with J gene TRBJ2-7; the D call may be TRBD1 or TRBD2 (7 bases each). This CDR3 spans 17 amino acids. V was shortened by 4 bases and J by 4 bases, with 23 bases between the two germline ends. The germline CDR1 and CDR2 sequences are SGHVS and FQNEAQ. The CDR3 bases are TGTGCCAGCAGCTCGGGGGGTGCGACAGGGATCGGTTACGAGCAGTACTTC. Translation gives CASSSGGATGIGYEQYF. The variable domain in full, with the rest retrieved from reference TRBV7-8 and TRBJ2-7, is GAGVSQSPRYKVAKRGQDVALRCDPISGHVSLFWYQQALGQGPEFLTYFQNEAQLDKSGLPSDRFFAERPEGSVSTLKIQRTQQEDSAVYLCASSSGGATGIGYEQYFGPGTRLTVT.

This clonotype was observed a few times. The J gene is TRBJ1-1, the V gene TRBV7-9, with D possibly TRBD1 on 5 matching bases. V shed 3 bases and J shed 2 bases, with 13 bases lying between them. CDR1 is SEHNR, CDR2 FQNEAQ, per germline (reference sequence). The CDR3 length is 15 residues. CDR3: CASSFLSTVNTEAFF. CDR3 DNA: TGTGCCAGCAGCTTCCTCTCGACAGTTAACACTGAAGCTTTCTTT.

A few counts support this clonotype. Written as DNA, the CDR3 is TGTGCCAGCAGTCCTAGGAGGGAGACAGTCCATGGCTACACCTTC. Translated: CASSPRRETVHGYTF. V is TRBV27 and J is TRBJ1-2, with D possibly being TRBD1 (5 bases). CDR3 length: 15 amino acids. In germline, CDR1 is MNHEY, CDR2 SMNVEV (reference sequence). Trimming removed 5 bases from V and 6 bases from J, with 19 bases in between.

This clonotype showed up just a few times. The chain uses TRBV5-1 and TRBJ2-1; D is possibly TRBD1 or TRBD2 (5 bases each). Germline V gives CDR1 SGHRS, CDR2 YFSETQ. V was clipped by 0 bases and J by 14 bases, with 12 bases between them. The CDR3 spans 12 residues. CDR3 DNA: TGCGCCAGCAGCTTGGAATCGGGGCTGGAGTTCTTC. Its translation: CASSLESGLEFF.

This clonotype was recorded a few times. The chain joins TRBV5-1 to TRBJ2-2; the D call may be TRBD1 or TRBD2 (5 bases each). Germline CDR1 SGHRS, CDR2 YFSETQ. The V gene lost 2 bases and the J gene lost 4 bases, with 12 bases spanning the gap. The CDR3 consists of 15 residues. The chain's CDR3 is CASSFLEGTTGELFF. CDR3 nucleotides: TGCGCCAGCAGCTTTTTAGAGGGGACCACCGGGGAGCTGTTTTTT. The variable domain in full, completed from reference TRBV5-1 and TRBJ2-2, reads KAGVTQTPRYLIKTRGQQVTLSCSPISGHRSVSWYQQTPGQGLQFLFEYFSETQRNKGNFPGRFSGRQFSNSRSEMNVSTLELGDSALYLCASSFLEGTTGELFFGEGSRLTVL.

The table lists this clonotype with many counts. The DNA of the CDR3 is TGTGCCAGCGAACCCGTGGGGCAGGAGACCCAGTACTTC. Translating gives CASEPVGQETQYF. The rearrangement uses TRBV3-1 and TRBJ2-5, with D perhaps TRBD1 (5 bases). The CDR3 runs 13 residues. Germline loops: CDR1 LGHDT, CDR2 YNNKEL (reference sequence). The germline V and J ends were trimmed by 8 bases and 5 bases, with 15 bases remaining between them.